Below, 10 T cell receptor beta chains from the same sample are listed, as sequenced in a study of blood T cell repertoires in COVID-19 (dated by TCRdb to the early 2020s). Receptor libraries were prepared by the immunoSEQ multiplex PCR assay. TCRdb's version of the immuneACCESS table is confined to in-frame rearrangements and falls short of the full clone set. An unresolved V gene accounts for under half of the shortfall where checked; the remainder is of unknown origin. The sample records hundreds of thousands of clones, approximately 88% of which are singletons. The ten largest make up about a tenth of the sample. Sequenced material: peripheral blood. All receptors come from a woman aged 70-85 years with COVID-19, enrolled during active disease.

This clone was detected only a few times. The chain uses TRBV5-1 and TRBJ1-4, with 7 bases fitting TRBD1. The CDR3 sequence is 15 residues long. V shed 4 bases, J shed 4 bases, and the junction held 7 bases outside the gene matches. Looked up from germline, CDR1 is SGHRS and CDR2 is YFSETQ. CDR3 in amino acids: CASSPTGAVNEKLFF. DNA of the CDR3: TGCGCCAGCAGCCCAACAGGGGCCGTTAATGAAAAACTGTTTTTT.

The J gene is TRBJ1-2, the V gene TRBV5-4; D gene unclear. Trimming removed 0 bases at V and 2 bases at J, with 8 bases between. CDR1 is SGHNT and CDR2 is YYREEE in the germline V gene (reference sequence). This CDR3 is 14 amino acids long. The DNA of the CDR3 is TGTGCCAGCAGCTTGGCCGGGAGAAACTATGGCTACACCTTC. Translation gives CASSLAGRNYGYTF. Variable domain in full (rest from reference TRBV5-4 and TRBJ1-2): ETGVTQSPTHLIKTRGQQVTLRCSSQSGHNTVSWYQQALGQGPQFIFQYYREEENGRGNFPPRFSGLQFPNYSSELNVNALELDDSALYLCASSLAGRNYGYTFGSGTRLTVV.

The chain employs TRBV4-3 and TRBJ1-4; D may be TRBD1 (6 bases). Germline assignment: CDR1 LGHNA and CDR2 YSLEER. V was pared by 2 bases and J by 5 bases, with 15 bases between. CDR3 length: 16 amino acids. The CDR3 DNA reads TGCGCCAGCAGCCAATCTAACTCAGGGGTGAATGAAAAACTGTTTTTT. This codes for CASSQSNSGVNEKLFF.

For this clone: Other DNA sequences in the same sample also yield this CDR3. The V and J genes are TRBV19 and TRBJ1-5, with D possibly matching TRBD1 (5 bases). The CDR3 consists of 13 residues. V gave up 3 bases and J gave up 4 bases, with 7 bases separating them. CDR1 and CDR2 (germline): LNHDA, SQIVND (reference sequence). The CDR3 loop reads CASSIGGNQPQHF. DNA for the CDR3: TGTGCCAGTAGTATCGGGGGAAATCAGCCCCAGCATTTT.

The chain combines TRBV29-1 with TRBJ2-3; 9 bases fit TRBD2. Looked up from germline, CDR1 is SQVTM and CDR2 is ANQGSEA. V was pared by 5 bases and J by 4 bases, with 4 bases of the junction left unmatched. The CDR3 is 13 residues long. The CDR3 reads CSVPLAGPDTQYF. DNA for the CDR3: TGCAGCGTTCCTCTAGCGGGGCCAGATACGCAGTATTTT.

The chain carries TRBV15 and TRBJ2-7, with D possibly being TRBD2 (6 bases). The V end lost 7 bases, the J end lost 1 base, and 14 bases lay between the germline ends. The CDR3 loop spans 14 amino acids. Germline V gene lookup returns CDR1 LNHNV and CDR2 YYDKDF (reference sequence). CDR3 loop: CATMLGSGSYEQYF. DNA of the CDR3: TGTGCCACCATGCTCGGGAGTGGGTCCTACGAGCAGTACTTC.

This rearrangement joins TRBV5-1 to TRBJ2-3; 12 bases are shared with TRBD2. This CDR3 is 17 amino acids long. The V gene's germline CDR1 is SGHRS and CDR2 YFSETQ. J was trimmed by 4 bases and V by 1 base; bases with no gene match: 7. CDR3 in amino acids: CASSLFLAGGLADTQYF. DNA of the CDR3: TGCGCCAGCAGCTTGTTCCTAGCGGGAGGGTTGGCAGATACGCAGTATTTT.

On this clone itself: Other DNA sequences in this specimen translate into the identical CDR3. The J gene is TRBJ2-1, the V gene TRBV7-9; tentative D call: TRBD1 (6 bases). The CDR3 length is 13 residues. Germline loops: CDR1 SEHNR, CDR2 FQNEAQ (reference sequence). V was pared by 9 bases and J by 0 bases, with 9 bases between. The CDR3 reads CASKQGSYNEQFF. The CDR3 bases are TGTGCCAGTAAACAGGGCTCCTACAATGAGCAGTTCTTC.

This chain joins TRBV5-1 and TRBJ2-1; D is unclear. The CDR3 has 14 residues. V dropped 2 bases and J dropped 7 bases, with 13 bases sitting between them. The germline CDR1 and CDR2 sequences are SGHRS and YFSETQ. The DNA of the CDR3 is TGCGCCAGCAGCTTCCAGACACCCGTGAATGAGCAGTTCTTC. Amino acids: CASSFQTPVNEQFF. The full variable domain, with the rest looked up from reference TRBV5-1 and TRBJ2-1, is KAGVTQTPRYLIKTRGQQVTLSCSPISGHRSVSWYQQTPGQGLQFLFEYFSETQRNKGNFPGRFSGRQFSNSRSEMNVSTLELGDSALYLCASSFQTPVNEQFFGPGTRLTVL.

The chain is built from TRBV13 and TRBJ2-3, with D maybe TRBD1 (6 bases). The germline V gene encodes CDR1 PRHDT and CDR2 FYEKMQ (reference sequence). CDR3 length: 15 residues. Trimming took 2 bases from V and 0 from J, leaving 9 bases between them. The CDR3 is CASSLLQGSTDTQYF. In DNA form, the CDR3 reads TGTGCCAGCAGCTTACTCCAGGGGAGCACAGATACGCAGTATTTT.